The 11 T cell receptor beta chains presented below share a single source sample, sequenced in a study of CD8+CD57+ T cells in acquired aplastic anemia. CD8+CD57+ cell expansion, shown by flow cytometry, had occurred in the patients selected for sequencing. Investigators profiled TCR beta VDJ and CDR3 from genomic DNA template. One entry per CDR3 protein results from TCRdb running MiXCR on the reads. The sample carries some 200,000 distinct CDR3 sequences, nearly 50% recorded once. Sample: sorted CD4+, CD8+, or CD8+CD57+ T cells (not recorded which) from PBMCs. The receptor source for this set is a human donor with aplastic anemia.

The gene calls are TRBV7-9 and TRBJ1-5; D ambiguous. V gave up 0 bases and J gave up 1 base, with 1 base separating them. The CDR3 covers 13 residues. From germline, CDR1 is SEHNR and CDR2 FQNEAQ (reference sequence). CDR3 bases: TGTGCCAGCAGCTTAGCCAGCAATCAGCCCCAGCATTTT. This encodes CASSLASNQPQHF.

The chain is built from TRBV7-9 and TRBJ2-3, with unresolved D. Looked up from germline, CDR1 is SEHNR and CDR2 is FQNEAQ (reference sequence). The CDR3 extends over 14 amino acids. The V end was cut by 3 bases, the J end by 6 bases, with 13 bases between. The CDR3 sequence is CASSLDLRRDTQYF. The CDR3 nucleotides are TGTGCCAGCAGCTTGGATTTGCGGCGGGATACGCAGTATTTT.

CDR3 bases: TGTGCCAGTCAGGGCGGGGGGGCGATCTACGAGCAGTACTTC. Encoded protein: CASQGGGAIYEQYF. The chain couples TRBV2 to TRBJ2-7, with 9 nucleotides matching TRBD2. Germline loops: CDR1 SNHLY, CDR2 FYNNEI. This CDR3 comprises 14 residues. V gave up 9 bases and J gave up 3 bases; unmatched junction bases: 9.

The chain recombines TRBV9 with TRBJ1-2; D not resolved. Germline CDR1 reads SGDLS; CDR2 reads YYNGEE. Trimming took off 5 bases at V and 11 bases at J, with 4 bases between the two ends. The CDR3 totals 8 residues. CDR3 amino acids: CASRGYTF. The CDR3 coding sequence is TGTGCCAGCAGGGGATACACCTTC.

This clonotype has only a few counts. CDR3 sequence: CSASGGADTQYF. CDR3 bases: TGCAGTGCTAGTGGGGGTGCAGATACGCAGTATTTT. The V gene is TRBV20-1, the J gene TRBJ2-3; D may correspond to TRBD1 or TRBD2 (5 bases each). V gave up 3 bases and J gave up 4 bases, with 8 bases separating them. The CDR3 runs to 12 residues. In germline, CDR1 is DFQATT, CDR2 SNEGSKA (reference sequence).

V usage is TRBV7-9 and J usage is TRBJ2-7, with D uncertain. The CDR3 totals 14 residues. Per the germline V gene, CDR1 is SEHNR and CDR2 is FQNEAQ (reference sequence). Between the trimmed V and J ends, which lost 2 bases and 4 bases, there was a span of 12 bases. CDR3 DNA sequence: TGTGCCAGCAGCTTACATAACGAGCCGTACGAGCAGTACTTC. Protein: CASSLHNEPYEQYF.

The chain has TRBV9 and TRBJ2-2; no clear D. The CDR3 sequence is 12 residues long. Deletions cut 1 base from V and 7 bases from J, with 5 bases between. Germline V gene data show CDR1 as SGDLS and CDR2 as YYNGEE. The CDR3 here is CASSVFGGELFF. CDR3 bases: TGTGCCAGCAGCGTATTTGGCGGGGAGCTGTTTTTT.

This clonotype appeared a few times. The J gene is TRBJ1-6, the V gene TRBV5-6; 7 nucleotides agree with TRBD1. The CDR3 totals 14 residues. V was clipped by 0 bases and J by 8 bases; unmatched bases: 2. CDR1 SGHDT and CDR2 YYEEEE come from the germline V gene. The CDR3 sequence is CASSLGQGDSPLHF. Here the CDR3 DNA reads TGTGCCAGCAGCTTGGGGCAGGGGGATTCACCCCTCCACTTT.

This sequence joins TRBV20-1 and TRBJ1-2; the match to TRBD1 covers 10 bases. J gave up 4 bases and V 6 bases, and 8 bases lay outside the gene matches. The germline V gene encodes CDR1 DFQATT and CDR2 SNEGSKA (reference sequence). This CDR3 is 14 amino acids long. CDR3 amino acids: CSAPDRGHGYGYTF. CDR3 nucleotides: TGCAGTGCCCCCGACAGGGGGCATGGCTATGGCTACACCTTC.

The chain uses TRBV19 and TRBJ2-5; tentative D call: TRBD1 (5 bases). V dropped 6 bases and J dropped 4 bases, with 15 bases sitting between them. Germline CDR1 LNHDA, CDR2 SQIVND (reference sequence). The CDR3 length is 14 residues. The CDR3 protein is CASRGRGSGETQYF. The CDR3 nucleotides are TGTGCCAGTAGGGGTAGGGGAAGTGGAGAGACCCAGTACTTC. Full variable domain (remainder filled in from reference TRBV19 and TRBJ2-5): DGGITQSPKYLFRKEGQNVTLSCEQNLNHDAMYWYRQDPGQGLRLIYYSQIVNDFQKGDIAEGYSVSREKKESFPLTVTSAQKNPTAFYLCASRGRGSGETQYFGPGTRLLVL.

Ten or more counts support this clonotype. The chain is built from TRBV20-1 and TRBJ1-2; D gene unclear. Per the germline V gene, CDR1 is DFQATT and CDR2 is SNEGSKA (reference sequence). The V gene lost 1 base and the J gene lost 4 bases, with 7 bases spanning the gap. This CDR3 is built from 12 residues. CDR3 DNA: TGCAGTGCTAGAGGGAGATTCTATGGCTACACCTTC. Translating gives CSARGRFYGYTF.